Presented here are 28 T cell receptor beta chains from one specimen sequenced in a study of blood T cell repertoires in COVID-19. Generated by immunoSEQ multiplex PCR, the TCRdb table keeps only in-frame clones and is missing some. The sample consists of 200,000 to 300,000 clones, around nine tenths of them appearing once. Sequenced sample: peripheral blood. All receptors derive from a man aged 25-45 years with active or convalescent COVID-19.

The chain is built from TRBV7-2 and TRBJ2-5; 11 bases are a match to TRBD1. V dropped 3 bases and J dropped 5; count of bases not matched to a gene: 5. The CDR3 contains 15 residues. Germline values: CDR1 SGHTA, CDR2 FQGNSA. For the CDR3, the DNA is TGTGCCAGCAGCTTTTCTGGGACAGGGGGTGAGACCCAGTACTTC. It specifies CASSFSGTGGETQYF. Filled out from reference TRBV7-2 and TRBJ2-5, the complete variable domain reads GAGVSQSPSNKVTEKGKDVELRCDPISGHTALYWYRQSLGQGLEFLIYFQGNSAPDKSGLPSDRFSAERTGGSVSTLTIQRTQQEDSAVYLCASSFSGTGGETQYFGPGTRLLVL.

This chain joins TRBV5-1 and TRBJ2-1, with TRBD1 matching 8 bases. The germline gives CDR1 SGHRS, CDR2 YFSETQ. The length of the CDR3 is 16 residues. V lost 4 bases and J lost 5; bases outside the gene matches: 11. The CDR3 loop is CASSLGQGLLDNEQFF. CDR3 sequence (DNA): TGCGCCAGCAGCCTAGGACAGGGTCTTTTAGACAATGAGCAGTTCTTC.

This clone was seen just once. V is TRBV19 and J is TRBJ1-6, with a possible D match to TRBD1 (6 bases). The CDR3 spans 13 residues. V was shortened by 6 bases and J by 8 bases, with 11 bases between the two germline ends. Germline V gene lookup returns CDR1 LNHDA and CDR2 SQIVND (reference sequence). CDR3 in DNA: TGTGCCAGTAGCAACAACAGGGATTCACCCCTCCACTTT. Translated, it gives CASSNNRDSPLHF.

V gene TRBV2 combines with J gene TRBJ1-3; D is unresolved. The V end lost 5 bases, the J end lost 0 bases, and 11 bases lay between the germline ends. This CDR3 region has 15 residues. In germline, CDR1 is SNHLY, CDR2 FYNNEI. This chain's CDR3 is CASSSSTDSGNTIYF. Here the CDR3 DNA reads TGTGCCAGCAGTTCCTCCACAGACTCTGGAAACACCATATATTTT.

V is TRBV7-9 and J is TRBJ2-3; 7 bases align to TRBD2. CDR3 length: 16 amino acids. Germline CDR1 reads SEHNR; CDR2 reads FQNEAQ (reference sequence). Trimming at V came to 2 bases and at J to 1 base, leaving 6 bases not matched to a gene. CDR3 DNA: TGTGCCAGCAGCTTACTGGTTGCGGGGGGCACAGATACGCAGTATTTT. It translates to CASSLLVAGGTDTQYF.

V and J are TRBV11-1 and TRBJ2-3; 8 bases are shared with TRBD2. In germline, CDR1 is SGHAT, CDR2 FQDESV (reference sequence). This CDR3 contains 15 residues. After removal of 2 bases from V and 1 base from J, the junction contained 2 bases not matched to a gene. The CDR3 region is CASSLWRGGTDTQYF. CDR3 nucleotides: TGTGCCAGCAGCTTATGGCGGGGGGGCACAGATACGCAGTATTTT.

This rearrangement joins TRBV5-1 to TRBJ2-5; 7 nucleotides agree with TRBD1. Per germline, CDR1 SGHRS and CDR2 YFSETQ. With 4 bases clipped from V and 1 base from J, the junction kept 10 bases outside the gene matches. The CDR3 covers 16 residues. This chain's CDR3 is CASSPRGSESQETQYF. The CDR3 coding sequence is TGCGCCAGCAGCCCCAGGGGGTCGGAATCCCAAGAGACCCAGTACTTC.

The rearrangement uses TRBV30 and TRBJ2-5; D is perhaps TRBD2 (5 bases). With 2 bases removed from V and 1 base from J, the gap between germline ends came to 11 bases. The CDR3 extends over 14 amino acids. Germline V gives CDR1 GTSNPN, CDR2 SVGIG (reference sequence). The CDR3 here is CAWSSGYVQETQYF. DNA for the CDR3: TGTGCCTGGAGTTCGGGGTACGTCCAAGAGACCCAGTACTTC.

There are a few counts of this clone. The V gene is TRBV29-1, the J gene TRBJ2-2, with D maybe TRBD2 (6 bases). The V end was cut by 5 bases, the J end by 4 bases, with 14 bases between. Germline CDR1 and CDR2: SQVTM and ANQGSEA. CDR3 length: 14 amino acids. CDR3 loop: CSVPQSGGTGELFF. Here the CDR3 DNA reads TGCAGCGTTCCCCAGTCCGGGGGCACCGGGGAGCTGTTTTTT.

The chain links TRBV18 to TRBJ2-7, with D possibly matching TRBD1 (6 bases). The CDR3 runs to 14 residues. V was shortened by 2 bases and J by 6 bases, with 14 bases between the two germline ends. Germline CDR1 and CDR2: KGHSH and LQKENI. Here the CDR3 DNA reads TGTGCCAGCTCACCATCTGGGGGCGGAGGCGAGCAGTACTTC. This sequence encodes CASSPSGGGGEQYF.

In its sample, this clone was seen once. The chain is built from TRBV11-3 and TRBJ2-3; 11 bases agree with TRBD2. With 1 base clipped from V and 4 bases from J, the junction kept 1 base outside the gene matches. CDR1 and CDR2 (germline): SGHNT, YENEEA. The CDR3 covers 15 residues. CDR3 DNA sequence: TGTGCCAGCAGCTTAGCTAGCGGGGGGCCAGATACGCAGTATTTT. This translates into CASSLASGGPDTQYF.

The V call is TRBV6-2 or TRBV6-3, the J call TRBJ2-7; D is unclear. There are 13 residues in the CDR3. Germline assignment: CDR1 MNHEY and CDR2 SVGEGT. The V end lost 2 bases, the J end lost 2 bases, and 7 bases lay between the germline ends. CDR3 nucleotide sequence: TGTGCCAGCAGTTACGTAACAGCCTACGAGCAGTACTTC. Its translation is CASSYVTAYEQYF.

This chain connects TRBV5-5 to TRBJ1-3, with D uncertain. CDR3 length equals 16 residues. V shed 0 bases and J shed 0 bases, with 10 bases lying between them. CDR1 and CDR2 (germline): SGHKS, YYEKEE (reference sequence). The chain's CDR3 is CASSLDPVSSGNTIYF. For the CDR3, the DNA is TGTGCCAGCAGCTTGGATCCAGTCTCCTCTGGAAACACCATATATTTT.

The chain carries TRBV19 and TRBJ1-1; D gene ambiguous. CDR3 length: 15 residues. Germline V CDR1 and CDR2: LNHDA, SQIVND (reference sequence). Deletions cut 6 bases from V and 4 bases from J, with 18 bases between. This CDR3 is CASSPRLQRGTEAFF. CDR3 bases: TGTGCCAGTAGCCCGCGTTTACAACGAGGCACTGAAGCTTTCTTT.

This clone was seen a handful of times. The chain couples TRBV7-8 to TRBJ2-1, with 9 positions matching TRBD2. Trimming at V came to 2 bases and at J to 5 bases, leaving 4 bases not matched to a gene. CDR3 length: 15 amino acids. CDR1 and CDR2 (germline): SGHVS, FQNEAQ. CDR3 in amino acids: CASSLQLAGHNEQFF. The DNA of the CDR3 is TGTGCCAGCAGCTTACAGCTAGCGGGGCACAATGAGCAGTTCTTC.

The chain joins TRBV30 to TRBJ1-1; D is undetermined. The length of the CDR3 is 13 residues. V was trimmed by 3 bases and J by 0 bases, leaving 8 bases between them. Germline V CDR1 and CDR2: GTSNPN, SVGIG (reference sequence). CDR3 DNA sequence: TGTGCCTGGAGGGCCATAATGAACACTGAAGCTTTCTTT. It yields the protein CAWRAIMNTEAFF.

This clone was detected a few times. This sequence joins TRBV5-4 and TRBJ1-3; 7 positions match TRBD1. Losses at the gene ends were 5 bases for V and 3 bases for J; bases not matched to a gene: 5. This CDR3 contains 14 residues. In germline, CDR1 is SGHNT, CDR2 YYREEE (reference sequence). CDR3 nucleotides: TGTGCCAGCAGTTTGACAGGGAGTGGAAACACCATATATTTT. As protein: CASSLTGSGNTIYF.

DNA of the CDR3: TGCGCCAGCAGCTTGGGGACAGGTATTGAAGCTTTCTTT. It translates to CASSLGTGIEAFF. This sequence joins TRBV5-1 and TRBJ1-1, with TRBD1 matching 7 bases. The V segment lost 0 bases and the J segment 7 bases; nucleotides outside the gene matches: 3. CDR1 and CDR2 (germline): SGHRS, YFSETQ. CDR3 length equals 13 residues.

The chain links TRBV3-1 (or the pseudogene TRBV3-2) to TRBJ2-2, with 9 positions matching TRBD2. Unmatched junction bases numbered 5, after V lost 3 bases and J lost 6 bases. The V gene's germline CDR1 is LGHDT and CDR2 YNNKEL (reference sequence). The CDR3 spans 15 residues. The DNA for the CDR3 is TGTGCCAGCAGCCAGGGAGCGGGGGGCCCCGGGGAGCTGTTTTTT. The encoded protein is CASSQGAGGPGELFF.

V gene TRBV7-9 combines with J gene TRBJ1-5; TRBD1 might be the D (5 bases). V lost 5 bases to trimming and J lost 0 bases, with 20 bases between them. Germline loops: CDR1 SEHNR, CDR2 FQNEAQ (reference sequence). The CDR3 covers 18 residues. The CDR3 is CASSHKMTEPDSNQPQHF. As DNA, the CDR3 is TGTGCCAGCAGCCATAAGATGACAGAGCCCGATAGCAATCAGCCCCAGCATTTT. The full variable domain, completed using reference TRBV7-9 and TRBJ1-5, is DTGVSQNPRHKITKRGQNVTFRCDPISEHNRLYWYRQTLGQGPEFLTYFQNEAQLEKSRLLSDRFSAERPKGSFSTLEIQRTEQGDSAMYLCASSHKMTEPDSNQPQHFGDGTRLSIL.

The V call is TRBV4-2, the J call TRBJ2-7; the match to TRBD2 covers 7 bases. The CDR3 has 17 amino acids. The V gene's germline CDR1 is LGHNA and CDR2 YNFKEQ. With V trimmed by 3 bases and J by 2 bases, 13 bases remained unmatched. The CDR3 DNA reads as TGTGCCAGCAGCCAGGGGGGGTTCGGGGAAAGGGCCTACGAGCAGTACTTC. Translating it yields CASSQGGFGERAYEQYF.

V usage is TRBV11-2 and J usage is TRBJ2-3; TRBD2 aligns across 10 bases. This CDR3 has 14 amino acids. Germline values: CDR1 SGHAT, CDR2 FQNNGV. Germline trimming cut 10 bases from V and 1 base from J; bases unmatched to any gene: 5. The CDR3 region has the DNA TGTGCCACCGGGACTAGCGAGGGCACAGATACGCAGTATTTT. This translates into CATGTSEGTDTQYF.

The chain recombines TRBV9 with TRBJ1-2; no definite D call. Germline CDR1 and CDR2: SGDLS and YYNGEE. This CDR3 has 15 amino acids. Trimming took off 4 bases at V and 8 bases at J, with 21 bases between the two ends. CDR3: CASSPQTAEGEGYTF. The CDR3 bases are TGTGCCAGCAGCCCCCAGACGGCGGAAGGAGAGGGCTACACCTTC.

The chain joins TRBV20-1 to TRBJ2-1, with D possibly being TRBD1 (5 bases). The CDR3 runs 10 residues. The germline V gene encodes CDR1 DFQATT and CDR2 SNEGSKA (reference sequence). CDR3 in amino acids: CSAWGDEQFF. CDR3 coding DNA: TGCAGCGCCTGGGGCGATGAGCAGTTCTTC.

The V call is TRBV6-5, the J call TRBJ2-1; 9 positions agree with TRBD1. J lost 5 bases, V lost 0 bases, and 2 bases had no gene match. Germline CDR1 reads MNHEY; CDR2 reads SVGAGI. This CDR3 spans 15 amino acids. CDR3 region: CASSYSWTGDNEQFF. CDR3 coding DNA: TGTGCCAGCAGTTACTCGTGGACAGGGGACAATGAGCAGTTCTTC.

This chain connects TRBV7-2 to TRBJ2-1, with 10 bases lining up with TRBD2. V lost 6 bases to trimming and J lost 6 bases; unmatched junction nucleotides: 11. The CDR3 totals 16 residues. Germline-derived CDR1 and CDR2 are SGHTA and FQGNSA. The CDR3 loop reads CASREEIAGGSNEQFF. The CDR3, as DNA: TGTGCCAGCAGAGAAGAAATAGCGGGGGGCTCCAATGAGCAGTTCTTC.

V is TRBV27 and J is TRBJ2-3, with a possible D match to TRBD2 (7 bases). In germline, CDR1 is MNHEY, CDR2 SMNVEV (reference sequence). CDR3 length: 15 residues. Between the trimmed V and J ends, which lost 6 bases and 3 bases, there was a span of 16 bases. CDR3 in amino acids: CASSTARGATDTQYF. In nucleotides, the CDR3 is TGTGCCAGCAGCACTGCTCGGGGGGCGACAGATACGCAGTATTTT.

The CDR3 is CASSVARDRATEAFF. CDR3 DNA: TGTGCCAGCAGCGTAGCCCGGGACAGGGCGACTGAAGCTTTCTTT. This chain uses TRBV9 with TRBJ1-1, with 9 bases that match TRBD1. This CDR3 spans 15 amino acids. Germline CDR1 SGDLS, CDR2 YYNGEE. Unmatched junction bases numbered 5, after V lost 0 bases and J lost 5 bases.